These T cell receptor beta chains were read from a single sample in a study of blood T cell repertoires in COVID-19. The data were produced by immunoSEQ multiplex PCR, yet TCRdb's version contains in-frame clones alone and is incomplete. The table records about 160,000 clones, around 80% of them present only once. The specimen was peripheral blood. The receptor set was obtained from a human donor with acute or convalescent COVID-19. The donor label of this sample is uncertain. The CDR3 runs from the conserved cysteine through the conserved F or W. The D gene is left open where the match is weak. Clone size is shown for a subset of rows, as once, few, many or a class of expanded clone.

D: -
size: -
J: TRBJ1-2
V: TRBV29-1
length: 14
CDR3: CSVHRMGRGYGYTF
DNA: TGCAGCGTTCACCGCATGGGGAGGGGGTATGGCTACACCTTC

D: TRBD1
size: -
J: TRBJ2-7
V: TRBV29-1
length: 12
CDR3: CSVEQGAYEQYF
DNA: TGCAGCGTTGAACAGGGGGCCTACGAGCAGTACTTC

D: TRBD2
size: -
J: TRBJ2-3
V: TRBV7-9
length: 18
CDR3: CASSLVYATSGETDTQYF
DNA: TGTGCCAGCAGCTTAGTTTACGCCACTAGCGGTGAAACAGATACGCAGTATTTT

D: TRBD1
size: -
J: TRBJ2-7
V: TRBV19
length: 15
CDR3: CASSIGGQGAREQYF
DNA: TGTGCCAGTAGTATTGGAGGACAGGGGGCGCGGGAGCAGTACTTC

D: -
size: -
J: TRBJ2-1
V: TRBV5-1
length: 16
CDR3: CASRREVVDSYNEQFF
DNA: TGCGCCAGCAGGCGTGAGGTTGTGGATTCCTACAATGAGCAGTTCTTC

D: TRBD2
size: -
J: TRBJ2-4
V: TRBV14
length: 14
CDR3: CASSPTSGGSIQYF
DNA: TGTGCCAGCAGCCCGACTAGCGGAGGGAGCATTCAGTACTTC

D: -
size: few
J: TRBJ1-3
V: TRBV11-2
length: 15
CDR3: CASSLWTGEGNTIYF
DNA: TGTGCCAGCAGCCTGTGGACTGGGGAAGGAAACACCATATATTTT

D: -
size: -
J: TRBJ1-5
V: TRBV21-1
length: 20
CDR3: CASSSTRTQGFGYSNQPQHF
DNA: TGTGCCAGCAGCAGTACCCGGACCCAGGGATTTGGGTATAGCAATCAGCCCCAGCATTTT

D: -
size: -
J: TRBJ1-6
V: TRBV9
length: 14
CDR3: CASSVQGENSPLHF
DNA: TGTGCCAGCAGCGTTCAGGGTGAAAATTCACCCCTCCACTTT

D: TRBD1
size: -
J: TRBJ2-5
V: TRBV4-3
length: 17
CDR3: CASSPFGGQGDYETQYF
DNA: TGCGCCAGCAGCCCATTTGGCGGACAGGGGGACTACGAGACCCAGTACTTC

D: -
size: -
J: TRBJ1-1
V: TRBV5-4
length: 12
CDR3: CASSSGGTEAFF
DNA: TGTGCCAGCAGCTCCGGGGGCACTGAAGCTTTCTTT

D: TRBD1
size: -
J: TRBJ2-7
V: TRBV15
length: 17
CDR3: CATSRPNRGSVTYEQYF
DNA: TGTGCCACCAGCAGACCGAACAGGGGGAGTGTGACCTACGAGCAGTACTTC

D: TRBD2
size: -
J: TRBJ2-1
V: TRBV5-5
length: 15
CDR3: CASSQTSGGASEQFF
DNA: TGTGCCAGCAGCCAAACTAGCGGGGGGGCCAGTGAGCAGTTCTTC

D: TRBD2
size: once
J: TRBJ2-3
V: TRBV6-1
length: 18
CDR3: CASSETGRAGGGTDTQYF
DNA: TGTGCCAGCAGTGAGACCGGGCGGGCGGGGGGAGGCACAGATACGCAGTATTTT

D: TRBD1
size: once
J: TRBJ1-2
V: TRBV5-5
length: 14
CDR3: CASSLGQGMYGYTF
DNA: TGTGCCAGCAGCCTGGGACAGGGCATGTATGGCTACACCTTC

D: TRBD2
size: -
J: TRBJ2-5
V: TRBV20-1
length: 14
CDR3: CSASLTGTSETQYF
DNA: TGCAGTGCTAGTTTGACCGGGACTAGCGAGACCCAGTACTTC

D: TRBD1
size: once
J: TRBJ2-5
V: TRBV14
length: 13
CDR3: CASSPQGWETQYF
DNA: TGTGCCAGCAGCCCACAGGGGTGGGAGACCCAGTACTTC

D: -
size: -
J: TRBJ1-1
V: TRBV30
length: 13
CDR3: CAWSVRGRGEAFF
DNA: TGTGCCTGGAGTGTACGTGGCCGTGGTGAAGCTTTCTTT

D: TRBD1
size: -
J: TRBJ1-3
V: TRBV27
length: 18
CDR3: CASSRRGTGDFSGNTIYF
DNA: TGTGCCAGCAGTCGGCGCGGGACAGGAGATTTCTCTGGAAACACCATATATTTT

D: TRBD1
size: -
J: TRBJ2-5
V: TRBV5-1
length: 15
CDR3: CASSRGQGAPETQYF
DNA: TGCGCCAGCAGCCGCGGACAGGGGGCCCCAGAGACCCAGTACTTC

D: TRBD1
size: -
J: TRBJ2-2
V: TRBV7-2
length: 15
CDR3: CASSTRDRPTGELFF
DNA: TGTGCCAGCAGCACGAGGGACAGGCCCACCGGGGAGCTGTTTTTT

D: -
size: -
J: TRBJ1-4
V: TRBV7-2
length: 14
CDR3: CASSFSRRNEKLFF
DNA: TGTGCCAGCAGCTTTTCTCGGAGGAATGAAAAACTGTTTTTT